The 21 T cell receptor beta chains below come from one sample, sequenced in a study of cytomegalovirus exposure and HLA in healthy donors. Researchers ran the PCR with 60 Vbeta and 13 Jbeta primers. The data were produced by immunoSEQ multiplex PCR, yet TCRdb's version contains in-frame clones alone and is incomplete. The sample lists under 130,000 clones, 76% occurring once. Sequencing was performed on PBMCs. All receptors derive from a man aged 40-50 years in good health and CMV-seropositive.

V is TRBV27 and J is TRBJ2-1; 12 bases match TRBD2. V lost 0 bases and J lost 9; bases outside the gene matches: 6. From germline, CDR1 is MNHEY and CDR2 SMNVEV (reference sequence). The CDR3 consists of 16 residues. DNA of the CDR3: TGTGCCAGCAGTTTATCGAGTACGACTAGCGGGGGTGAGCAGTTCTTC. This sequence encodes CASSLSSTTSGGEQFF.

This clone was seen more than once but under ten times. The J gene is TRBJ1-1, the V gene TRBV19, with D possibly being TRBD1 (6 bases). V lost 1 base, J lost 1 base, and 10 bases lay in between. The germline gives CDR1 LNHDA, CDR2 SQIVND (reference sequence). The CDR3 spans 15 residues. The CDR3 bases are TGTGCCAGTAGTATAGCATCCAGGGGGAACACTGAAGCTTTCTTT. Encoded protein: CASSIASRGNTEAFF.

The chain uses TRBV6-6 and TRBJ2-7; no definite D call. This CDR3 has 16 amino acids. Germline-derived CDR1 and CDR2 are MNHNY and SVGAGI (reference sequence). V was trimmed by 6 bases and J by 0 bases, leaving 18 bases between them. CDR3 amino acids: CASRPSLPESSYEQYF. DNA for the CDR3: TGTGCCAGCAGACCCTCCCTGCCGGAGAGCTCCTACGAGCAGTACTTC.

V gene TRBV12-2 combines with J gene TRBJ1-5; the D call in the table, TRBD1, was not verified against the DNA. TRBV12-2 represents a pseudogene. The CDR3 covers 16 residues. CDR3 loop: CASRLVTDSINQPQHF. CDR3 DNA sequence: TGTGCAAGTCGCTTAGTTACGGACAGCATTAATCAGCCCCAGCATTTT.

This rearrangement joins TRBV6-6 to TRBJ2-5; 9 bases agree with TRBD1. Germline loops: CDR1 MNHNY, CDR2 SVGAGI (reference sequence). J was trimmed by 5 bases and V by 1 base; bases with no gene match: 5. The CDR3 is made up of 15 amino acids. The CDR3 protein is CASSYLQGAEETQYF. The CDR3 DNA sequence: TGTGCCAGCAGTTACTTACAGGGGGCGGAGGAGACCCAGTACTTC.

The V and J genes are TRBV19 and TRBJ2-6, with no clear D. This CDR3 comprises 15 residues. V lost 3 bases and J lost 0, with 6 bases in between. Per germline, CDR1 LNHDA and CDR2 SQIVND (reference sequence). In nucleotides, the CDR3 is TGTGCCAGTAGTATCGACACCTCTGGGGCCAACGTCCTGACTTTC. Its translation: CASSIDTSGANVLTF.

This chain joins TRBV7-8 and TRBJ2-1; TRBD2 aligns across 12 bases. The trim removed 5 bases at V and 10 bases at J, leaving 6 bases unmatched. The length of the CDR3 is 14 residues. Germline V gene sequence: CDR1 SGHVS, CDR2 FQNEAQ. The CDR3 DNA reads as TGTGCCAGCAGCCTAGGACTAGCGGGATACGAGCAGTTCTTC. Encoded protein: CASSLGLAGYEQFF.

The chain joins TRBV7-8 to TRBJ2-3; the D is unclear. Germline V gives CDR1 SGHVS, CDR2 FQNEAQ. This CDR3 contains 16 residues. Between the trimmed V and J ends, which lost 5 bases and 1 base, there was a span of 16 bases. This chain's CDR3 is CASSEATHRGTDTQYF. In nucleotides, the CDR3 is TGTGCCAGCAGCGAGGCGACTCACCGTGGCACAGATACGCAGTATTTT.

The rearrangement uses TRBV4-1 and TRBJ2-6; 7 bases agree with TRBD1. Germline CDR1 reads MGHRA; CDR2 reads YSYEKL. The length of the CDR3 is 17 residues. The trim removed 0 bases at V and 1 base at J, leaving 3 bases unmatched. The CDR3 region is CASSQEGQESGANVLTF. DNA of the CDR3: TGCGCCAGCAGCCAAGAAGGACAGGAGTCTGGGGCCAACGTCCTGACTTTC.

The rearrangement uses TRBV7-9 and TRBJ2-4, with D perhaps matching TRBD2 (5 bases). The germline V and J ends were trimmed by 5 bases and 1 base, with 21 bases remaining between them. The length of the CDR3 is 18 residues. Germline V lookup: CDR1 SEHNR, CDR2 FQNEAQ (reference sequence). The CDR3 loop is CASSKIPSPSIAKNIQYF. Written as DNA, the CDR3 is TGTGCCAGCAGCAAAATCCCTAGCCCAAGTATTGCCAAAAACATTCAGTACTTC.

The chain employs TRBV19 and TRBJ2-7; 7 bases align to TRBD1. V was pared by 6 bases and J by 4 bases, with 6 bases of the junction left unmatched. The CDR3 totals 13 residues. Germline loops: CDR1 LNHDA, CDR2 SQIVND (reference sequence). The CDR3 coding sequence is TGTGCCAGTAGCCGACAGGGAACTTACGAGCAGTACTTC. Amino acids: CASSRQGTYEQYF.

The genes are TRBV27 and TRBJ1-2; D call uncertain. Trimming cost V 4 bases and J 5 bases, with 8 bases left between them. Germline CDR1 MNHEY, CDR2 SMNVEV (reference sequence). The CDR3 extends over 12 amino acids. The CDR3 loop is CASSSSGYGYTF. The DNA for the CDR3 is TGTGCCAGCAGTTCTTCAGGTTATGGCTACACCTTC.

This chain connects TRBV9 to TRBJ2-7; 10 bases fit TRBD1. Trimming cost V 1 base and J 5 bases; bases outside gene matches: 3. CDR1 is SGDLS and CDR2 is YYNGEE in the germline V gene. This CDR3 region has 14 residues. The CDR3: CASSVRDRGNEQYF. As DNA, the CDR3 is TGTGCCAGCAGCGTAAGGGACAGGGGCAACGAGCAGTACTTC. Full variable domain (remainder filled in from reference TRBV9 and TRBJ2-7): DSGVTQTPKHLITATGQRVTLRCSPRSGDLSVYWYQQSLDQGLQFLIQYYNGEERAKGNILERFSAQQFPDLHSELNLSSLELGDSALYFCASSVRDRGNEQYFGPGTRLTVT.

The gene calls are TRBV28 and TRBJ1-5; 7 bases map to TRBD1. Germline values: CDR1 MDHEN, CDR2 SYDVKM. V lost 7 bases to trimming and J lost 6 bases; unmatched junction nucleotides: 9. CDR3 length: 14 residues. The CDR3 sequence: CASITTSGGQPQHF. CDR3 sequence (DNA): TGTGCCAGCATCACCACATCAGGGGGTCAGCCCCAGCATTTT.

This clone was counted only a few times. V and J are TRBV9 and TRBJ2-3, with TRBD2 matching over 10 bases. The CDR3 contains 15 residues. The trim removed 2 bases at V and 6 bases at J, leaving 6 bases unmatched. CDR1 SGDLS and CDR2 YYNGEE come from the germline V gene. CDR3 sequence reads: CASSVGLAGEDTQYF. In DNA form, the CDR3 reads TGTGCCAGCAGCGTTGGTCTAGCGGGGGAGGATACGCAGTATTTT.

This clone was seen just once. The gene calls are TRBV28 and TRBJ2-7; D ambiguous. From germline, CDR1 is MDHEN and CDR2 SYDVKM. This CDR3 comprises 15 residues. Trimming removed 5 bases at V and 0 bases at J, with 14 bases between. This CDR3 is CASSENPRSSYEQYF. The DNA for the CDR3 is TGTGCCAGCAGTGAAAATCCAAGGAGCTCCTACGAGCAGTACTTC.

The V and J genes are TRBV7-9 and TRBJ2-6, with D hard to call. The CDR3 loop spans 15 amino acids. Germline-derived CDR1 and CDR2 are SEHNR and FQNEAQ (reference sequence). V lost 3 bases and J lost 0, with 6 bases in between. The CDR3 DNA reads TGTGCCAGCAGCTTTCTCCGCTCTGGGGCCAACGTCCTGACTTTC. Amino acid sequence: CASSFLRSGANVLTF.

This clone showed up just a few times. This rearrangement joins TRBV2 to TRBJ2-1, with D perhaps matching TRBD1 (6 bases). The CDR3 sequence is 13 residues long. CDR1 SNHLY and CDR2 FYNNEI come from the germline V gene. V shed 3 bases and J shed 8 bases, with 11 bases lying between them. CDR3 loop: CASSDRGIDEQFF. CDR3 coding DNA: TGTGCCAGCAGTGACAGGGGAATCGATGAGCAGTTCTTC.

This clone was seen only a few times. The genes are TRBV29-1 and TRBJ2-7, with a tentative D call TRBD2 (6 bases). Trimming shortened V by 7 bases and J by 2 bases, and 15 bases separated the two germline ends. CDR1 is SQVTM and CDR2 is ANQGSEA in the germline V gene. This CDR3 is built from 13 residues. The CDR3 loop is CSARDSLTYEQYF. For the CDR3, the DNA is TGCAGCGCTCGGGACTCCCTTACCTACGAGCAGTACTTC.

The chain joins TRBV5-4 to TRBJ2-1; TRBD1 aligns across 8 bases. CDR1 is SGHNT, CDR2 YYREEE, per germline (reference sequence). The trim removed 7 bases at V and 2 bases at J, leaving 2 bases unmatched. The CDR3 has 13 residues. The CDR3 reads CASRQGTYNEQFF. The CDR3 DNA reads TGTGCCAGCCGACAGGGGACCTACAATGAGCAGTTCTTC.

This clone showed up just a few times. The chain combines TRBV5-1 with TRBJ1-5; the match to TRBD1 covers 7 bases. V shed 7 bases and J 9 bases; nucleotides not matched to a gene: 10. The length of the CDR3 is 13 residues. CDR1 is SGHRS, CDR2 YFSETQ, per germline. The chain's CDR3 is CASGDRAGRPQHF. DNA for the CDR3: TGCGCCAGCGGCGACAGGGCGGGGAGGCCCCAGCATTTT.